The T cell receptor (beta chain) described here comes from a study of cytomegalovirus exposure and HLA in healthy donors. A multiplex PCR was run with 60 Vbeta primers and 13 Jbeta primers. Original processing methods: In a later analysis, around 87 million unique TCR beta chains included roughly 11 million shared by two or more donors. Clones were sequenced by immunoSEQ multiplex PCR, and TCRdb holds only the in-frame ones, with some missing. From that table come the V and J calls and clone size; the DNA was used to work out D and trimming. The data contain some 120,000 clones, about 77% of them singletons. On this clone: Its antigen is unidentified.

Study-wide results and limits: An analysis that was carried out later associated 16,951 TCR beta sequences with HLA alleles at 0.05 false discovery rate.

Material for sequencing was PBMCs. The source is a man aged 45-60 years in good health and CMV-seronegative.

DNA for the CDR3: TGTGCCAGCAACGCCGGGGAATCCGAGCAGTACTTC. As protein: CASNAGESEQYF. The chain employs TRBV6-5 and TRBJ2-7; a weak D match, TRBD2 (5 bases). V lost 7 bases and J lost 6, with 13 bases in between. The germline V gene has CDR1 MNHEY and CDR2 SVGAGI. The length of the CDR3 is 12 residues.